The present entry profiles one T cell receptor beta chain with its context. Its antigen is still unknown. The CDR3 extends over 12 amino acids. Germline CDR1 SGDLS, CDR2 YYNGEE. V shed 2 bases and J 7 bases; nucleotides not matched to a gene: 1. The graft donor-derived T-allo10 cells reportedly recognize host alloantigens, are anergic, and suppress alloantigen-specifically. Using its own MiXCR run on the reads, TCRdb lists one record per CDR3 protein. Among about 68,000 distinct CDR3 sequences listed, 63% were seen once. The data stem from a study of type 1 regulatory T cells. Looking at the study overall: An in vitro protocol generated T-allo10, a Tr1-enriched, alloantigen-specific CD4 T cell product.

The chain links TRBV9 to TRBJ2-7; 9 bases are shared with TRBD2. This TCR was recovered from a human donor in good health. The sequenced sample consisted of cultured T cells, either the whole culture or a sorted T cell fraction (not recorded which). Indicated subset: Tr1-enriched cell product generated in vitro against host alloantigens. Written as DNA, the CDR3 is TGTGCCAGCAGCGTCCTAGCGGGGGAGCAGTACTTC. It specifies CASSVLAGEQYF.